This TCR beta chain was profiled in a study of OX40 agonist ivuxolimab in advanced cancers. Looking at the study overall: As their treatment, patients were administered ivuxolimab, an agonistic anti-OX40 (CD134) antibody. People who had prior anti-PD-1, anti-PD-L1 or anti-CTLA-4 therapy could take part, and under 50% had some. The study's findings and limits: The mean number of expanded clones was higher in CD8+ T cells than in CD4+.

Assay: immunoSEQ multiplex PCR; the TCRdb copy retains only in-frame clones and omits some. Of tens of thousands of clones listed, roughly 90% were seen once; the top ten hold 16%. V dropped 1 base and J dropped 9 bases, with 14 bases sitting between them. Looked up from germline, CDR1 is SGHRS and CDR2 is YFSETQ. The CDR3 totals 15 residues. With respect to this clone: Its specificity is unknown.

Sample: CD4+ or CD8+ T cells sorted from blood, taken in a trial of the OX40 agonist ivuxolimab. V gene TRBV5-1 combines with J gene TRBJ1-6, with TRBD1 as a possible D gene (6 bases). This TCR came from an adult with an advanced solid tumor such as melanoma, head and neck, liver or kidney cancer. CDR3 protein: CASSLRSSGASPLHF. The CDR3, as DNA: TGCGCCAGCAGCTTGAGGTCGTCGGGGGCTTCACCCCTCCACTTT.